There are many counts of the clone carrying this TCR beta chain. The antigen is unknown. The CDR3 sequence is 16 residues long. Germline CDR1 reads SGHTA; CDR2 reads FQGNSA. Trimming took 5 bases from V and 4 from J; bases not matched to a gene: 12. This entry comes from a study of T cell repertoires in cytomegalovirus infection. Overall study findings and caveats: The ex vivo response showed dominance by HLA-C-restricted CMV-specific TCR beta clonotypes.

TCRdb itself ran the reads through MiXCR, one entry per CDR3 protein. The data show approximately 290,000 distinct CDR3 sequences, with roughly 26% seen just once and approximately 15% held by the top ten. The receptor was isolated from a human donor in good health (CMV status not recorded). Some clones in this sample may be carry-over from other donors' samples. The chain recombines TRBV7-2 with TRBJ1-2; 8 bases are a match to TRBD1. Source material: PBMCs. DNA for the CDR3: TGTGCCAGCAGCCGCCGGACAGGGCCCGTTGGCTATGGCTACACCTTC. Residues: CASSRRTGPVGYGYTF. Variable domain in full (rest from reference TRBV7-2 and TRBJ1-2): GAGVSQSPSNKVTEKGKDVELRCDPISGHTALYWYRQSLGQGLEFLIYFQGNSAPDKSGLPSDRFSAERTGGSVSTLTIQRTQQEDSAVYLCASSRRTGPVGYGYTFGSGTRLTVV.